This T cell receptor (beta chain) was profiled in a study of blood T cells in healthy people across ages (dated by TCRdb to the mid-2010s). Notes on the research overall: Template switching captured roughly one uniquely barcoded TCR beta cDNA molecule per two T cells in model experiments. The study measured age-related changes in TCR beta repertoire diversity using deep sequencing normalized with unique cDNA molecular identifiers. Four age groups were formed from the donors: young (average 16 years), middle-aged (approximately 41), aged (over 55) and long-lived (less than 85). The study analyzed two additional independent replicas of 1 million unique cDNA reads from the same blood draw for two donors, one aged 18 to 30 and one aged 80 or older. General study outcomes and caveats: Total diversity estimates from one million sequenced T cells were considered lower bounds and underestimates. Since profiling was done on bulk unsorted PBMCs, naive and antigen-experienced compartments could not be conclusively compared. As age increased, observed TCR beta diversity per million T cells dropped in a roughly linear way, and a significant reduction was already evident by age 40. Compared with the aged group, the long-lived group had more naive CD4+ T cells, fewer expanded clones and increased TCR diversity, a pattern suggesting age selection. Donor CMV infection status was unknown, potentially confounding age-related changes in expanded clonotypes. Observed TCR beta diversity correlated strongly with the percentage of naive T cells measured by flow cytometry.

In this sample, this clonotype turned up many times. What antigen it recognizes has not been identified. Base quality data are lacking; no much larger clone is found one base away. From V the trimming removes 0 bases and from J it removes 6 bases, while the gene matches leave 7 bases of the junction unaccounted for. CDR1 and CDR2, per the germline V gene, are SGHRS and YFSETQ. Its CDR3 holds 16 amino acids, cysteine through phenylalanine. The DNA shown is the 48-base CDR3, in frame from base 1. Library construction relied on 5' RACE. The run used an Illumina HiSeq 2500. The second PCR ran for roughly 7 to 11 cycles and used a J-beta primer mix along with a sample-barcoded 5' primer. Each TCR beta cDNA molecule received a unique molecular identifier from a template-switch 5' adaptor carrying 12 random nucleotides. Each sample yielded at least 2.5 million CDR3-containing paired-end reads. The Mint cDNA synthesis kit, primed by a TRBC-specific oligonucleotide, was used to synthesize first-strand cDNA from all RNA. Following uracil-DNA glycosylase treatment, a first 18-cycle PCR with universal primers M1SS and BC2_uni_R was performed on all cDNA. As for how the authors treated the data: For normalization, 1 million high-quality reads were randomly selected from each sample, with every read carrying a distinct molecular identifier. Instead of being binned into consensus sequences, reads that shared molecular identifiers were thrown out. CDR3 identification, clonotype clustering and error correction used MiTCR with a Q25 quality threshold and the strictest error-elimination algorithm. A nonparametric unseen species model with Euler transformation was used to estimate lower-bound total TCR beta diversity. TCRdb cleaned the public reads at Q25 with fastp, built clones with MiXCR and kept in-frame beta chains. When rows share a CDR3 protein, they turn into one entry using the most common DNA and genes. These V and J calls rely on TCRdb rather than the paper's analysis. The sample yields roughly 800,000 distinct CDR3 sequences; roughly 24% were counted once. Together, the top ten hold around 3% of the sample.

The roughly 39 donors, aged about 6 to 100 years, were systemically healthy Caucasian individuals from Russia. Around 9.7 milliliters of peripheral blood were collected from each donor into EDTA-treated Vacutainer tubes. PBMCs were isolated by Ficoll-Paque density-gradient centrifugation, with at least 6.5 million obtained per sample. Trizol reagent was used to extract total RNA from the PBMCs, yielding at least 6 micrograms per sample. Naive CD45RAhigh/CD27high T cell percentages were measured by flow cytometry on a PBMC aliquot from every donor. The sample was also linked to a second study, of T cells of mothers and their children. As the second publication notes: The donors were nine systemically healthy Caucasian individuals, made up of three mothers and their six children. cDNA synthesis used all of the extracted RNA, with approximately 1.4 ug of RNA in each 15 ul reaction. In the second PCR, sample barcodes and 2-4 random nucleotides were introduced via the M1S primer. Over 8.5 million TCR beta CDR3 reads were obtained for each mother, and millions of reads were obtained for each child. Thymic selection similarly shapes TCR recombination output in related and unrelated pairs, with minor effect from inherited differences. Normalized repertoire overlap was always found to be slightly, but never significantly, higher in related mother-child pairs than in unrelated mother-child pairs. Persistent microchimeric T cell clones were not detected, at a sensitivity of 85 to 100 clones per million clonotypes. The study used deep NGS to compare TCR beta repertoires of mothers and children, seeking features distinguishing related mother-child pairs from unrelated individuals. Mothers averaged around 43 +/- 4 years of age and children averaged around 11 +/- 4 years. Libraries were sequenced on Illumina HiSeq 2000 with 100+100 nt paired-end reads after adapter ligation with NEBNext reagents. To prevent cross-contamination, the mother and child libraries were prepared one month apart and sequenced in separate runs. For each donor, between 500,000 and 2,000,000 distinct TCR beta clonotypes were identified. Naive TCR beta clonotypes were estimated from low-frequency clonotypes matched to each donor's FACS-determined naive share, without sorting.

The source material was blood. Recombination linked TRBV5-1 to TRBJ2-1; TRBD2 lines up with 9 middle nucleotides. This TCR derives from a boy between 10 and 17 years old in good health. CDR3 region: CASSLGSSGARNEQFF. The nucleotide sequence reads TGCGCCAGCAGCTTGGGATCTAGCGGGGCGCGCAATGAGCAGTTCTTC.